This paragraph reports one T cell receptor (beta chain). What it binds is not known. Germline assignment: CDR1 MDHEN and CDR2 SYDVKM. Trimming shortened V by 4 bases and J by 7 bases, and 22 bases separated the two germline ends. The CDR3 length is 16 residues. This specimen comes from a study of identical twins. Findings and caveats of the study: Insertions were reduced in abundant cord blood beta clonotypes but not in memory repertoires. Alpha sequences that were out-of-frame and twin-shared showed an excess of low generation probability. Out-of-frame TCR alpha sharing observed in monozygotic twins exceeded model estimates.

All donors were healthy, and all were Caucasian. TCRdb used MiXCR to reprocess the 5' RACE reads, holding one entry per CDR3 protein. The sample lists 350,000 to 600,000 distinct CDR3 sequences, approximately 15% seen once, with roughly 0.56% in the top ten. The same data also went into a second study, on yellow fever vaccine responses in identical twins.

This clonotype was sampled from a woman in her late teens or twenties in good health. Material: CD4+ T cells sorted from blood. V and J are TRBV28 and TRBJ2-5, with TRBD2 as a possible D gene (6 bases). CDR3 sequence: CASSSPGVADHGTQYF. Written as DNA, the CDR3 is TGTGCCAGCAGTTCCCCCGGTGTAGCGGACCATGGGACCCAGTACTTC.